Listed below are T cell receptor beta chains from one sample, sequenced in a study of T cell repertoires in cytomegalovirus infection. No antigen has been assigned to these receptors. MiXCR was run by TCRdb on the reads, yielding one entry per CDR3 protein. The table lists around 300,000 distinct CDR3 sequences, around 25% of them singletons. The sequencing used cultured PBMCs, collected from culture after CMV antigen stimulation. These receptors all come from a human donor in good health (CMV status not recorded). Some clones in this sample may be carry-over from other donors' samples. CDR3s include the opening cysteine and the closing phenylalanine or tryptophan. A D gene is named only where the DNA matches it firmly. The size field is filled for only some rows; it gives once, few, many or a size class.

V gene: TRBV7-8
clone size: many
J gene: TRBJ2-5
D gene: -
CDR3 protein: CASSREPAETQYF
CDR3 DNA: TGTGCCAGCAGCCGCGAACCAGCGGAGACCCAGTACTTC

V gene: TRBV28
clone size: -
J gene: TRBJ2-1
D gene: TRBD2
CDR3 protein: CASSKSLSGGSYNEQFF
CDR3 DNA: TGTGCCAGCAGTAAATCCCTAAGCGGGGGCTCCTACAATGAGCAGTTCTTC

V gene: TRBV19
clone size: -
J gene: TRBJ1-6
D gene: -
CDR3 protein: CATRSTAISGSSYNSPLHF
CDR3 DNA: TGTGCCACGAGGAGCACTGCTATATCGGGTAGCTCCTATAATTCACCCCTCCACTTT

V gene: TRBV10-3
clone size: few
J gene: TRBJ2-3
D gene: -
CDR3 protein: CAISPRDLVGDTDTQYF
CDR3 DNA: TGTGCCATCAGTCCCCGGGACCTCGTGGGGGACACAGATACGCAGTATTTT

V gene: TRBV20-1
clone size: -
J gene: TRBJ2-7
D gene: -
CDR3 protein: CSERGLGVYEQYF
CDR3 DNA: TGCAGTGAAAGGGGTCTAGGGGTTTACGAGCAGTACTTC

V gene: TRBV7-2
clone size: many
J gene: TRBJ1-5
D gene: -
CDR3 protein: CASSAKDTSLNQPQHF
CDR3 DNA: TGTGCCAGCAGCGCCAAGGACACTTCACTCAATCAGCCCCAGCATTTT

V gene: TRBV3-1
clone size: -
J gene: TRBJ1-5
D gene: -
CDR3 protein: CASSQGQVYNQPQHF
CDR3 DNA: TGTGCCAGCAGCCAAGGTCAAGTCTACAATCAGCCCCAGCATTTT

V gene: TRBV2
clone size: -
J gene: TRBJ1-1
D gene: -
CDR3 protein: CATALTLMNTEAFF
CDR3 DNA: TGTGCCACCGCTCTGACACTTATGAACACTGAAGCTTTCTTT

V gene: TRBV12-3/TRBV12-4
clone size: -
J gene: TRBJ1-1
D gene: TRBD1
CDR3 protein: CASRLTGKSEAFF
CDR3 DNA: TGTGCCAGCAGACTGACAGGGAAGTCTGAAGCTTTCTTT

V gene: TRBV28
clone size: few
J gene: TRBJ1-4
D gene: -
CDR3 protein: CASSFVLGLSGPGLFF
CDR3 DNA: TGTGCCAGCAGTTTTGTCCTAGGACTCAGCGGGCCGGGACTGTTTTTT

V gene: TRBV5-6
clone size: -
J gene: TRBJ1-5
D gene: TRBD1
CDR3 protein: CASSLGTGQSNQPQHF
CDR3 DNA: TGTGCCAGCAGCTTGGGTACGGGACAGAGCAATCAGCCCCAGCATTTT

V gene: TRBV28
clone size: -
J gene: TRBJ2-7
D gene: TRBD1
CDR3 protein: CASSRNRGSYEQYF
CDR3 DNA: TGTGCCAGCAGTCGAAACAGGGGCTCCTACGAGCAGTACTTC

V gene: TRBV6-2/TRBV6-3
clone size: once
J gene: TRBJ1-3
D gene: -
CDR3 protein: CASSTSRTGRGNTIYF
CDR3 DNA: TGTGCCAGCAGTACGTCAAGAACAGGGCGTGGAAACACCATATATTTT